The rows below give T cell receptor beta chains drawn from one sample of a study of Ad26.COV2.S vaccination and SARS-CoV-2 variants. The assay was immunoSEQ multiplex PCR, and TCRdb's table has in-frame clones only and misses some. The profile shows some 340,000 clones, approximately 80% of them singletons. Sequencing was performed on peripheral blood, taken in a trial of Ad26.COV2.S vaccine versus placebo. These receptors all come from a person between 18 and 65 years old who received the Ad26.COV2.S COVID-19 vaccine or a placebo. Both conserved end residues are part of each CDR3.

>TRBV6-1|TRBJ2-5|16
CASSETIEPFSKTQYF
>TRBV7-8|TRBJ1-1|13
CASSLEGVTEAFF
>TRBV11-2|TRBJ1-3|15
CASSRRGDSGNTIYF
>TRBV19|TRBJ2-2|13
CASIDKNTGELFF
>TRBV15|TRBJ1-6|18
CATSRDPSRRLGNSPLHF
>TRBV2|TRBJ2-3|16
CASSAMAGDVTDTQYF
>TRBV5-6|TRBJ2-3|16
CASSLGLAGPYDTQYF
>TRBV6-1|TRBJ2-7|19
CASSEDSRGVLVLSYEQYF
>TRBV6-5|TRBJ1-2|14
CASSYSTGVGGYTF
>TRBV5-8|TRBJ2-4|15
CASSLGLGDKNIQYF
>TRBV7-6|TRBJ1-1|15
CASSLSAHKNTEAFF
>TRBV7-6|TRBJ2-1|15
CASSFTQGPYNEQFF
>TRBV30|TRBJ2-3|15
CASHDRGRGVDTQYF
>TRBV15|TRBJ1-1|13
CATSGRRDTEAFF
>TRBV9|TRBJ2-3|16
CASSPQRGATTDTQYF
>TRBV18|TRBJ2-7|15
CASSLTGPPVGEQYF
>TRBV5-4|TRBJ2-5|15
CASSPPRRGVETQYF
>TRBV2|TRBJ1-5|14
CASSEGLSNQPQHF
>TRBV6-5|TRBJ2-7|14
CASKGSGEGDEQYF
>TRBV10-3|TRBJ2-1|16
CAISELGGVPHNEQFF
>TRBV19|TRBJ2-3|13
CASNLKGTDTQYF
>TRBV9|TRBJ1-5|15
CASSVDDGSNQPQHF
>TRBV11-2|TRBJ1-1|13
CASSPWDPPRAFF
>TRBV19|TRBJ2-3|14
CASSTRRVVGTQYF
>TRBV5-8|TRBJ1-3|16
CASSYFTGGFGNTIYF
>TRBV28|TRBJ1-6|14
CASQTGEWNSPLHF
>TRBV10-2|TRBJ1-5|15
CASNALGDGNQPQHF
>TRBV4-1|TRBJ2-7|15
CASSQASGAIYEQYF
>TRBV11-2|TRBJ2-7|13
CASSFIGIYEQYF
>TRBV7-2|TRBJ2-7|13
CASSLNRGYEQYF
>TRBV5-5|TRBJ2-5|13
CASRLGGQETQYF
>TRBV5-5|TRBJ1-1|15
CASSLAGRGWAEAFF
>TRBV12-5|TRBJ2-2|19
CASGWLIAGKGENTGELFF
>TRBV5-1|TRBJ2-2|16
CASSLVGGTTTGELFF
>TRBV19|TRBJ2-2|15
CASSIRDRPTGELFF
>TRBV7-8|TRBJ1-1|16
CASSLSPTGMNTEAFF
>TRBV25-1|TRBJ1-2|12
CASSARDHGYTF
>TRBV5-6|TRBJ1-2|15
CASSRFWDRDYGYTF
>TRBV28|TRBJ2-6|14
CASSSGPGANVLTF
>TRBV6-2/TRBV6-3|TRBJ1-1|12
CASSQMTAEAFF
>TRBV15|TRBJ2-5|13
CATSRDPRETQYF
>TRBV13|TRBJ1-4|15
CASKRQGDTNEKLFF
>TRBV5-4|TRBJ2-5|16
CASSLGGQGSRETQYF
>TRBV29-1|TRBJ2-7|16
CSVDTSGTSGSYEQYF
>TRBV5-1|TRBJ1-1|14
CASRASERGTEAFF
>TRBV7-8|TRBJ2-1|15
CASSPRGVSYNEQFF
>TRBV28|TRBJ2-2|14
CASSFRQAGGELFF
>TRBV7-2|TRBJ2-3|17
CASSLAGTSGTADTQYF
>TRBV18|TRBJ1-5|15
CASSPRTGRDQPQHF
>TRBV12-3/TRBV12-4|TRBJ1-5|12
CASSTQGQPQHF
>TRBV5-1|TRBJ1-6|15
CASSTVERRNSPLHF
>TRBV11-2|TRBJ2-2|15
CASSLQPSDTGELFF
>TRBV6-5|TRBJ1-6|14
CASSTGQGGSPLHF